This T cell receptor beta chain came from a study of T-cell memory formation after mild COVID-19 (dated by TCRdb to the early 2020s). General notes on the study: TCR sequence clusters from the two donors were largely donor specific. T-cell clones expanding and contracting after mild COVID-19 in a couple of donors were tracked by longitudinal TCRalpha and TCRbeta repertoire sequencing. Two young, previously healthy adult volunteers made up the cohort, one male and one female. What the authors observed across the whole study: Some responding clones were detected in pre-infection memory, suggesting pre-existing cross-reactive memory T cells joined the SARS-CoV-2 response. Contracting CD4+ clones appeared mostly in the CM and EM memory subsets, whereas CD8+ clones were enriched in EMRA. Whether the second-wave clones peaking on day 37 were SARS-CoV-2 specific was not confirmed. Only a couple of mild cases were covered in the study, and larger cohorts including severe cases with pre-infection samples were considered necessary. Clones contracting from day 15 to 85 had balanced CD4/CD8 phenotypes, while a second wave expanding from day 15 to 37 was biased towards CD4+.

As concerns this clonotype: The antigen it recognizes is unknown. No base qualities exist here, and no much larger clone lies one base off it.

Instrument on record: Illumina NovaSeq 6000. TCRalpha and TCRbeta cDNA libraries were constructed by 5'RACE with constant-segment primers, with sample barcodes and unique molecular identifiers being introduced. RNA was extracted from every sample with Trizol reagent. The libraries were amplified in two PCR steps, and the second step added a second sample barcode and Illumina TruSeq adapters. Sequencing of libraries was performed on an Illumina NovaSeq with 2 x 150 bp paired-end reads. Regarding the original processing steps: The reads were demultiplexed and collapsed into UMI-guided consensus sequences using migec v1.2.7. Using mixcr v2.1.11, UMI consensuses were aligned to TRA and TRB V and J templates and then assembled into clonotypes. A clonotype was counted as expanded or contracted only when both edgeR and NoisET called the clonotype significant, with the noise models trained on biological replicates. For edgeR calls, a false discovery rate-adjusted p below 0.01 and a log2 fold-change threshold of 1 were applied. As an exploratory analysis of dynamics, max-normalized trajectories of the 1000 most abundant clonotypes were examined by PCA with hierarchical clustering. Separately sequenced CD4+ and CD8+ repertoires were used to assign the CD4 or CD8 phenotype of responding clones. The public reads were quality trimmed at Q25 with fastp and then assembled into clones with MiXCR by TCRdb, keeping productive beta chains. Entries are consolidated by CDR3 protein sequence, retaining the most common genes and DNA. V and J calls and clone size were set by TCRdb, not the authors. The sample data list fewer than 700,000 distinct CDR3 sequences, and roughly a fifth of these were observed just once. The biggest ten clones account for roughly 8.3% of the sample.

CDR1 and CDR2 were assigned from the germline V gene as SGHNT and YENEEA. From the cysteine up to the phenylalanine, the CDR3 has a length of 17 residues. This entry keeps only the CDR3 DNA: 51 bases, framed from base 1. V was cut back by 1 base and J by 0 bases, leaving a gap of 13 bases between them. PBMCs were isolated by Ficoll-Paque density gradient centrifugation. The sample was PBMCs or a T cell subset sorted from them (not recorded which). The sequence was obtained from an adult woman who had mild COVID-19 (a few samples of this study predate the infection). The sample titles of this study are shuffled in the database, so cell type and time point are left out; the donor was told from shared clones. The V gene is TRBV11-3 and the J gene is TRBJ2-1; TRBD2 is perhaps the D gene, given 6 matching bases. The nucleotide sequence is given as TGTGCCAGCAGCTTAGGTAGAGCGGGCCGCTCCTACAATGAGCAGTTCTTC. This codes for CASSLGRAGRSYNEQFF.